The 27 T cell receptor beta chains listed next were all sequenced from one sample in a study of cytomegalovirus exposure and HLA in healthy donors. PCR amplification relied on 60 Vbeta primers (plus 13 Jbeta primers). Libraries were prepared by immunoSEQ multiplex PCR; TCRdb keeps only in-frame clonotypes and omits some of them. Here the sample spans around 130,000 clones, around 85% being singletons. Sequencing used PBMCs. Every receptor here comes from a female donor in good health and CMV-seronegative.

The chain couples TRBV6-5 to TRBJ2-7, with TRBD2 matching over 7 bases. Looked up from germline, CDR1 is MNHEY and CDR2 is SVGAGI. V trimming: 0 bases; J trimming: 1 base; junction bases outside the gene matches: 6. The CDR3 has 16 amino acids. CDR3 nucleotides: TGTGCCAGCAGTTACTCGTCGGGGGGAAAGTCCTACGAGCAGTACTTC. It is translated as CASSYSSGGKSYEQYF.

This chain joins TRBV10-3 and TRBJ1-5; the D is unclear. There are 13 residues in the CDR3. The germline V gene has CDR1 ENHRY and CDR2 SYGVKD. Trimming shortened V by 4 bases and J by 7 bases, and 11 bases separated the two germline ends. The CDR3 DNA follows: TGTGCCATCAGTGGGGCAGACAACCAGCCCCAGCATTTT. Translating it yields CAISGADNQPQHF.

The chain links TRBV11-2 to TRBJ1-5; D is unresolved. The germline CDR1 and CDR2 sequences are SGHAT and FQNNGV. The V end was cut by 1 base, the J end by 0 bases, with 7 bases between. CDR3 size: 15 residues. The CDR3 DNA follows: TGTGCCAGCAGCTTAGGAGGGAATAGCAATCAGCCCCAGCATTTT. This encodes CASSLGGNSNQPQHF.

V and J are TRBV7-9 and TRBJ2-7; 12 bases are shared with TRBD1. J gave up 6 bases and V 5 bases, and 5 bases lay outside the gene matches. The CDR3 totals 14 residues. Germline values: CDR1 SEHNR, CDR2 FQNEAQ (reference sequence). CDR3 amino acids: CASSPRDRGLEQYF. The CDR3 bases are TGTGCCAGCAGCCCCCGGGACAGGGGGCTCGAGCAGTACTTC.

V usage is TRBV30 and J usage is TRBJ1-3; D is unresolved. Germline V CDR1 and CDR2: GTSNPN, SVGIG (reference sequence). V was pared by 0 bases and J by 4 bases, with 13 bases between. The CDR3 is 15 amino acids. The DNA of the CDR3 is TGTGCCTGGAGTGTACAAGGAGGGCTAGGAAACACCATATATTTT. The encoded protein is CAWSVQGGLGNTIYF.

CDR3 loop: CASSSPAGEGYTGELFF. The CDR3 coding sequence is TGCGCCAGCAGCTCACCGGCGGGAGAGGGGTACACCGGGGAGCTGTTTTTT. The V call is TRBV4-1, the J call TRBJ2-2; 7 bases align to TRBD2. The germline gives CDR1 MGHRA, CDR2 YSYEKL. The V segment lost 5 bases and the J segment 3 bases; nucleotides outside the gene matches: 12. The CDR3 totals 17 residues.

The chain joins TRBV2 to TRBJ1-1, with D unclear. CDR1 and CDR2 from the germline V gene are SNHLY and FYNNEI. Between the trimmed V and J ends, which lost 6 bases and 0 bases, there was a span of 14 bases. The CDR3 runs 15 residues. The CDR3 region has the DNA TGTGCCAGCAGCGAGTCGGGGTACCTGAACACTGAAGCTTTCTTT. Translation: CASSESGYLNTEAFF. Based on the CDR3 plus reference TRBV2 and TRBJ1-1, the full variable domain is EPEVTQTPSHQVTQMGQEVILRCVPISNHLYFYWYRQILGQKVEFLVSFYNNEISEKSEIFDDQFSVERPDGSNFTLKIRSTKLEDSAMYFCASSESGYLNTEAFFGQGTRLTVV.

This clone was counted a few times. In nucleotides, the CDR3 is TGCGCCAGCGGGACCAGCAGCGGGAGTTCCTACAATGAGCAGTTCTTC. Its protein product is CASGTSSGSSYNEQFF. J is TRBJ2-1 and V is TRBV5-1; 8 positions match TRBD2. V gave up 7 bases and J gave up 1 base; unmatched junction bases: 10. The germline CDR1 and CDR2 sequences are SGHRS and YFSETQ. The CDR3 extends over 16 amino acids. The variable domain in full, completed from reference TRBV5-1 and TRBJ2-1, reads KAGVTQTPRYLIKTRGQQVTLSCSPISGHRSVSWYQQTPGQGLQFLFEYFSETQRNKGNFPGRFSGRQFSNSRSEMNVSTLELGDSALYLCASGTSSGSSYNEQFFGPGTRLTVL.

This sequence joins TRBV7-9 and TRBJ2-3, with 11 bases fitting TRBD2. V gave up 1 base and J gave up 7 bases; unmatched junction bases: 1. The CDR3 spans 14 residues. Germline V gene sequence: CDR1 SEHNR, CDR2 FQNEAQ (reference sequence). The CDR3 DNA follows: TGTGCCAGCAGCTTAGGGACTAGCGGGTATACGCAGTATTTT. Residues: CASSLGTSGYTQYF.

The chain is built from TRBV5-1 and TRBJ2-3, with TRBD2 identical over 8 bases. Germline trimming cut 0 bases from V and 5 bases from J; bases unmatched to any gene: 8. Germline assignment: CDR1 SGHRS and CDR2 YFSETQ. The CDR3 has 16 residues. Written as DNA, the CDR3 is TGCGCCAGCAGCTTGGCAGGAGCGGGAGTGAGAGATACGCAGTATTTT. Protein: CASSLAGAGVRDTQYF.

CDR3 bases: TGTGCCAGCAGTTTATCGGCCCTCGTCTCCTACAATGAGCAGTTCTTC. Translated: CASSLSALVSYNEQFF. The V and J genes are TRBV27 and TRBJ2-1; the D is unclear. This CDR3 has 16 residues. Per germline, CDR1 MNHEY and CDR2 SMNVEV (reference sequence). The V end was cut by 0 bases, the J end by 0 bases, with 9 bases between.

The CDR3 region is CASSFSPTSGSYEQYF. The CDR3 DNA follows: TGTGCCAGCAGCTTCTCTCCGACTAGCGGGAGTTACGAGCAGTACTTC. The chain has TRBV5-6 and TRBJ2-7; 12 bases fit TRBD2. Trimming cost V 2 bases and J 4 bases; bases outside gene matches: 7. The CDR3 length is 16 residues. CDR1 SGHDT and CDR2 YYEEEE come from the germline V gene.

CDR3 sequence: CASNPGQPQETQYF. CDR3 sequence (DNA): TGTGCCAGCAACCCGGGACAGCCGCAAGAGACCCAGTACTTC. The chain couples TRBV9 to TRBJ2-5, with TRBD1 identical over 7 bases. The CDR3 spans 14 residues. Germline V gene data show CDR1 as SGDLS and CDR2 as YYNGEE. V shed 6 bases and J 2 bases; nucleotides not matched to a gene: 7.

The chain links TRBV4-1 to TRBJ1-3; D uncertain. The CDR3 covers 15 residues. The germline V gene has CDR1 MGHRA and CDR2 YSYEKL. Trimming pared 1 base from V and 1 base from J, leaving 8 bases between. The chain's CDR3 is CASSQAGLSGNTIYF. Here the CDR3 DNA reads TGCGCCAGCAGCCAAGCGGGGTTGTCTGGAAACACCATATATTTT.

In this sample, this clone turned up once. The rearrangement uses TRBV28 and TRBJ1-2; 8 bases line up with TRBD1. Germline values: CDR1 MDHEN, CDR2 SYDVKM. The CDR3 covers 14 residues. V shed 10 bases, J shed 4 bases, and the junction held 11 bases outside the gene matches. CDR3: CATTHRGEGYGYTF. Written as DNA, the CDR3 is TGTGCCACTACACACAGGGGGGAAGGCTATGGCTACACCTTC.

The V and J genes are TRBV2 and TRBJ2-2, with 8 bases lining up with TRBD1. CDR1 is SNHLY and CDR2 is FYNNEI in the germline V gene. The CDR3 extends over 16 amino acids. After removal of 4 bases from V and 3 bases from J, the junction contained 7 bases not matched to a gene. CDR3 residues: CASSGRDRTDTGELFF. In DNA, the CDR3 is TGTGCCAGCAGTGGCCGGGACAGGACTGACACCGGGGAGCTGTTTTTT.

The chain uses TRBV12-5 and TRBJ1-2; TRBD1 matches at 7 bases. Germline-derived CDR1 and CDR2 are LGHNT and FRNRAP. After removal of 6 bases from V and 2 bases from J, the junction contained 9 bases not matched to a gene. The CDR3 runs to 15 residues. The CDR3 region has the DNA TGTGCTAGTGGCCACGGCCAGGGGGGCAACTATGGCTACACCTTC. It yields the protein CASGHGQGGNYGYTF.

The chain is built from TRBV6-4 and TRBJ2-3; D is unresolved. This CDR3 has 13 amino acids. Trimming left V 4 bases short and J 2 bases short, with 7 bases between. Per the germline V gene, CDR1 is MRHNA and CDR2 is SNTAGT. The CDR3, as DNA: TGTGCCAGCAGTGGCGGAGCCACAGATACGCAGTATTTT. Translation gives CASSGGATDTQYF.

The chain has TRBV19 and TRBJ1-1; D is possibly TRBD1 (5 bases). CDR1 is LNHDA, CDR2 SQIVND, per germline (reference sequence). V was pared by 5 bases and J by 1 base, with 8 bases between. There are 13 residues in the CDR3. CDR3 amino acids: CASSRDRNTEAFF. Written as DNA, the CDR3 is TGTGCCAGTAGTCGAGACAGGAACACTGAAGCTTTCTTT.

This chain uses TRBV5-4 with TRBJ2-5, with D tentatively TRBD1 (6 bases). Germline V gene data show CDR1 as SGHNT and CDR2 as YYREEE (reference sequence). The CDR3 length is 13 residues. Trimming pared 3 bases from V and 0 bases from J, leaving 6 bases between. In DNA form, the CDR3 reads TGTGCCAGCAGCTACAGGGACCAAGAGACCCAGTACTTC. Translation gives CASSYRDQETQYF. The full variable domain, with the rest looked up from reference TRBV5-4 and TRBJ2-5, is ETGVTQSPTHLIKTRGQQVTLRCSSQSGHNTVSWYQQALGQGPQFIFQYYREEENGRGNFPPRFSGLQFPNYSSELNVNALELDDSALYLCASSYRDQETQYFGPGTRLLVL.

The chain is built from TRBV5-1 and TRBJ2-3; no definite D call. The V and J ends lost 2 bases and 6 bases respectively, with 4 bases between them. The CDR3 spans 11 residues. The germline V gene encodes CDR1 SGHRS and CDR2 YFSETQ. In DNA, the CDR3 is TGCGCCAGCAGCTTTATGGATACGCAGTATTTT. Amino acid sequence: CASSFMDTQYF.

This sequence joins TRBV7-9 and TRBJ2-2, with 10 bases matching TRBD1. The CDR3 has 15 amino acids. The germline CDR1 and CDR2 sequences are SEHNR and FQNEAQ (reference sequence). The V gene end was trimmed by 5 bases and the J gene end by 7 bases; junction bases not matched to a gene: 7. CDR3 region: CASSQGTGDVGELFF. The CDR3 DNA reads TGTGCCAGCAGCCAGGGGACAGGGGACGTCGGGGAGCTGTTTTTT.

The chain carries TRBV19 and TRBJ2-5, with 8 nucleotides matching TRBD1. The V gene end was trimmed by 4 bases and the J gene end by 2 bases; junction bases not matched to a gene: 6. The CDR3 is 15 amino acids. Germline V CDR1 and CDR2: LNHDA, SQIVND (reference sequence). The CDR3, as DNA: TGTGCCAGTAGTAAGGTCAGGGGGCTTCAAGAGACCCAGTACTTC. Translation gives CASSKVRGLQETQYF.

CDR3 sequence: CASSERQGALYGYTF. The CDR3 DNA reads TGTGCCAGCAGTGAAAGACAGGGGGCCCTCTATGGCTACACCTTC. The J gene is TRBJ1-2, the V gene TRBV6-1; 10 bases fit TRBD1. In germline, CDR1 is MNHNS, CDR2 SASEGT. V dropped 2 bases and J dropped 4; count of bases not matched to a gene: 4. CDR3 length: 15 amino acids.

The chain uses TRBV5-1 and TRBJ2-5; 7 nucleotides align to TRBD1. With 5 bases clipped from V and 2 bases from J, the junction kept 3 bases outside the gene matches. CDR1 SGHRS and CDR2 YFSETQ come from the germline V gene. The CDR3 loop spans 13 amino acids. The CDR3, as DNA: TGCGCCAGCAGGGGGACAGAGCAAGAGACCCAGTACTTC. Its protein product is CASRGTEQETQYF.

The J gene is TRBJ2-5, the V gene TRBV28; a weak D match, TRBD2 (6 bases). CDR1 MDHEN and CDR2 SYDVKM come from the germline V gene. The CDR3 has 15 amino acids. The V end lost 6 bases, the J end lost 1 base, and 15 bases lay between the germline ends. The CDR3 reads CASSLPLAAQETQYF. The CDR3, as DNA: TGTGCCAGCAGCCTTCCTTTAGCGGCCCAAGAGACCCAGTACTTC.

V usage is TRBV28 and J usage is TRBJ2-3, with D perhaps matching TRBD2 (5 bases). V was clipped by 6 bases and J by 8 bases, with 12 bases between them. From germline, CDR1 is MDHEN and CDR2 SYDVKM. This CDR3 spans 12 amino acids. The CDR3 DNA is TGTGCCAGCAGCCGGGGTCCCGGTACGCAGTATTTT. This codes for CASSRGPGTQYF.